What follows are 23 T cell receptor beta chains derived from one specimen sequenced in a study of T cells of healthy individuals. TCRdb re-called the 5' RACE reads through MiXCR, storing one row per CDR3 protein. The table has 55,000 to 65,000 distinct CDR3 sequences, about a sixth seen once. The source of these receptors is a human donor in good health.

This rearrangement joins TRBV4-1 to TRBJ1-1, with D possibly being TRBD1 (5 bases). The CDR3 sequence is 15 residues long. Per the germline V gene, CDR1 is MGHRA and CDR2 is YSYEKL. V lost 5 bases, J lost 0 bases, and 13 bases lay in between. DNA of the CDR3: TGCGCCAGCAGCTCGCTAGGACAAATGAACACTGAAGCTTTCTTT. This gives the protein CASSSLGQMNTEAFF.

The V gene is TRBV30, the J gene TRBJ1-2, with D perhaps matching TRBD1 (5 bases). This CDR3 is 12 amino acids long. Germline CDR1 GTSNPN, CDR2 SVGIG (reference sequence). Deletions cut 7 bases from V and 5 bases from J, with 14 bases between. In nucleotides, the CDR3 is TGTGCCTTGACATGGGGACTTTATGGCTACACCTTC. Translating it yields CALTWGLYGYTF.

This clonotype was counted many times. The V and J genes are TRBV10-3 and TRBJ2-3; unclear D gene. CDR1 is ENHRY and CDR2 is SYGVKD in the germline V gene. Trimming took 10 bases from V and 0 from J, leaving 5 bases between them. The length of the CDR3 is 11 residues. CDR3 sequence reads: CASTSTDTQYF. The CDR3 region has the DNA TGTGCCAGTACTAGCACAGATACGCAGTATTTT.

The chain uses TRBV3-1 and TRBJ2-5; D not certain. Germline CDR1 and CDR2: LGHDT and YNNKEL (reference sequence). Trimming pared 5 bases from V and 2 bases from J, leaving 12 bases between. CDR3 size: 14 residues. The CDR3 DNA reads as TGTGCCAGCAGCAAAGTTAGGTTACAAGAGACCCAGTACTTC. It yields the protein CASSKVRLQETQYF.

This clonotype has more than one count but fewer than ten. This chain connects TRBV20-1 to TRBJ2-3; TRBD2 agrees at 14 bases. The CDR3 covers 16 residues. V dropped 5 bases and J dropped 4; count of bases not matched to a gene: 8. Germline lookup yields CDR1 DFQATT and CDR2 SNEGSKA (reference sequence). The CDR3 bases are TGCAGTGCTGAAGGACTAGCGGGAGGTCGGGCAGATACGCAGTATTTT. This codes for CSAEGLAGGRADTQYF.

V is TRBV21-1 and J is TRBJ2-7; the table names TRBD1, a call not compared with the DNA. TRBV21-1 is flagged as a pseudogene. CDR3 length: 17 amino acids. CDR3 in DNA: TGTGCCAGCAGCAAAGGTATTGAGGGGTGGAGGGCCTACGAGCAGTACTTC. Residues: CASSKGIEGWRAYEQYF.

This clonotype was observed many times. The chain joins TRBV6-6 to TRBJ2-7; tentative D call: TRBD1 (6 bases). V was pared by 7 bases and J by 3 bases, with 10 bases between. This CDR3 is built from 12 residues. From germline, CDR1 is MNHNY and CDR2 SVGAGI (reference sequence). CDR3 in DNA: TGTGCCAGCACAACAGGGAGCTACGAGCAGTACTTC. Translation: CASTTGSYEQYF.

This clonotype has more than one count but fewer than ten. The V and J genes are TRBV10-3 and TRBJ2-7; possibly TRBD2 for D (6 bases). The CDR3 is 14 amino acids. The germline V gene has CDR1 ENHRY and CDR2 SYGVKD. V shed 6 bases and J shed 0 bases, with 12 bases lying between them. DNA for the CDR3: TGTGCCATCAGCTACAGCGGGCTCTCCTACGAGCAGTACTTC. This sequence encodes CAISYSGLSYEQYF.

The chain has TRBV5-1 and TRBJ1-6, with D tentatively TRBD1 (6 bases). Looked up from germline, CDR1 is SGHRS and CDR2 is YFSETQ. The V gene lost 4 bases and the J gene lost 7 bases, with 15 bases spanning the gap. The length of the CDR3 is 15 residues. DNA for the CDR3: TGCGCCAGCAGCCTGGACACAGGGCCCAATTCACCCCTCCACTTT. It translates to CASSLDTGPNSPLHF.

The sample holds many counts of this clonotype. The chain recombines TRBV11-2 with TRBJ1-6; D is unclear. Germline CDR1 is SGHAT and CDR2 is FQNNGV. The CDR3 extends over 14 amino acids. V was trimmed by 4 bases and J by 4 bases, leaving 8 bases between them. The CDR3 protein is CASSSDIYNSPLHF. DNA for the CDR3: TGTGCCAGCAGCTCCGACATTTATAATTCACCCCTCCACTTT. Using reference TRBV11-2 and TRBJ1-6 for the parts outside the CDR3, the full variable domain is EAGVAQSPRYKIIEKRQSVAFWCNPISGHATLYWYQQILGQGPKLLIQFQNNGVVDDSQLPKDRFSAERLKGVDSTLKIQPAKLEDSAVYLCASSSDIYNSPLHFGNGTRLTVT.

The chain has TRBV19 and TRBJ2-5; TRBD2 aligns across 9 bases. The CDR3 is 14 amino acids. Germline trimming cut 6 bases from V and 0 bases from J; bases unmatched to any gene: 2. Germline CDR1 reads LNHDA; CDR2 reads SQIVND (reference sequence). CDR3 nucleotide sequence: TGTGCCAGTAGGACTAGCGGTAACCAAGAGACCCAGTACTTC. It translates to CASRTSGNQETQYF.

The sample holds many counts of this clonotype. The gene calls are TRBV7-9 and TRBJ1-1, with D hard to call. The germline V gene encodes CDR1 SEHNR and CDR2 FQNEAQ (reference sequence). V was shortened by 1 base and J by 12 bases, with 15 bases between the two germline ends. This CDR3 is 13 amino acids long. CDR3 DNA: TGTGCCAGCAGCTTAGTGGGGTCTTATATGACTTTCTTT. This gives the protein CASSLVGSYMTFF.

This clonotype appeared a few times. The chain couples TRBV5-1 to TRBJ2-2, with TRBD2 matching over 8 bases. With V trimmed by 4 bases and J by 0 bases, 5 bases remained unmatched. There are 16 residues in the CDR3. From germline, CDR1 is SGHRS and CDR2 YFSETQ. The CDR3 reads CASSRIAGTNTGELFF. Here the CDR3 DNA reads TGCGCCAGCAGCCGTATAGCGGGGACGAACACCGGGGAGCTGTTTTTT.

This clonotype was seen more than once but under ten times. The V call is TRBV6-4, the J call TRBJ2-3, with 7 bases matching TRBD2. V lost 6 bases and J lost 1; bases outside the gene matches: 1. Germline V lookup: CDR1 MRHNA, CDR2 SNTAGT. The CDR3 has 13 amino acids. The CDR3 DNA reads TGTGCCAGCAGGGGACTACGCACAGATACGCAGTATTTT. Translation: CASRGLRTDTQYF.

DNA of the CDR3: TGTGCCAGCAGCCAACATCCGGGACTCGGCACAGATACGCAGTATTTT. Its translation: CASSQHPGLGTDTQYF. The chain links TRBV3-1 to TRBJ2-3, with a possible D match to TRBD2 (6 bases). This CDR3 has 16 residues. CDR1 LGHDT and CDR2 YNNKEL come from the germline V gene (reference sequence). Trimming pared 2 bases from V and 1 base from J, leaving 13 bases between.

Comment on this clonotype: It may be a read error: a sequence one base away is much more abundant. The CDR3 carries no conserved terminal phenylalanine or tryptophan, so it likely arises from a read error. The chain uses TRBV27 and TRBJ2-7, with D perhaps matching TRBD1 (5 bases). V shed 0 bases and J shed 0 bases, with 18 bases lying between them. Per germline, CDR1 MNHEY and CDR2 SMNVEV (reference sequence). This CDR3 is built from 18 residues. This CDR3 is CASSLSIPRQRLSYEQYY. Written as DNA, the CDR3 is TGTGCCAGCAGTTTATCGATCCCCCGACAGCGACTCTCCTACGAGCAGTACTAC.

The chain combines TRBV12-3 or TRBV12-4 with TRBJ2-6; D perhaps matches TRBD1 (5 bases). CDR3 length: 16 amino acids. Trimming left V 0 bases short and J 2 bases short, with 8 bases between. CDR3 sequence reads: CASSLAPTAGANVLTF. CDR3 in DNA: TGTGCCAGCAGTTTAGCCCCGACAGCTGGGGCCAACGTCCTGACTTTC.

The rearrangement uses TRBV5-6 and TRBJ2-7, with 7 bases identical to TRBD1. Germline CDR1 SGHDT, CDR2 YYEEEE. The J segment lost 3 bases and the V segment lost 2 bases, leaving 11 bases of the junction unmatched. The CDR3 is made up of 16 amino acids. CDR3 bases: TGTGCCAGCAGCTTAACTGCCGGGACAGAGCTCTACGAGCAGTACTTC. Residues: CASSLTAGTELYEQYF. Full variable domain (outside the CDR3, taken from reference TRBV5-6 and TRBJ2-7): DAGVTQSPTHLIKTRGQQVTLRCSPKSGHDTVSWYQQALGQGPQFIFQYYEEEERQRGNFPDRFSGHQFPNYSSELNVNALLLGDSALYLCASSLTAGTELYEQYFGPGTRLTVT.

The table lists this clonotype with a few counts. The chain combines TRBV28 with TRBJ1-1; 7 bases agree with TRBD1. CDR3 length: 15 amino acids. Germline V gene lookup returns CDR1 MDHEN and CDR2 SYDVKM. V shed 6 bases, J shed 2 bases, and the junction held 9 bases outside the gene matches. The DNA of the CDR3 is TGTGCCAGCAGCCTTCCAGGAGGGGGCAACACTGAAGCTTTCTTT. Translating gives CASSLPGGGNTEAFF. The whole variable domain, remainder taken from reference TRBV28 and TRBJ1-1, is DVKVTQSSRYLVKRTGEKVFLECVQDMDHENMFWYRQDPGLGLRLIYFSYDVKMKEKGDIPEGYSVSREKKERFSLILESASTNQTSMYLCASSLPGGGNTEAFFGQGTRLTVV.

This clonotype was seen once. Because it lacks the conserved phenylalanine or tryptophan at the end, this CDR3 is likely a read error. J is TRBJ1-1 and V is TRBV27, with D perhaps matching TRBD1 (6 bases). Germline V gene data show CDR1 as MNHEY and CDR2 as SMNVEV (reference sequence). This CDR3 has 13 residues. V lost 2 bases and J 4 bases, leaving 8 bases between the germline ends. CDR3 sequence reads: CASSLGGGTEAFS. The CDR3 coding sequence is TGTGCCAGCAGTTTAGGAGGGGGCACTGAAGCTTTCTCT.

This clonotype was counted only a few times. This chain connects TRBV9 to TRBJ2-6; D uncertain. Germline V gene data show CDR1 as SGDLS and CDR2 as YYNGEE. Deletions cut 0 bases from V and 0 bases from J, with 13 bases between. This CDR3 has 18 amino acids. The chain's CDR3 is CASSVAAGPGSGANVLTF. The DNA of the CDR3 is TGTGCCAGCAGCGTAGCGGCAGGTCCCGGCTCTGGGGCCAACGTCCTGACTTTC.

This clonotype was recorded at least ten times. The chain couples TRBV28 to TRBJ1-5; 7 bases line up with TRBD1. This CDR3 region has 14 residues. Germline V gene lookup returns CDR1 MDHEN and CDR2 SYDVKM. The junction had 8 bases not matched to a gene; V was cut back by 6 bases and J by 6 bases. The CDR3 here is CASRGTGEFQPQHF. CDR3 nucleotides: TGTGCCAGCAGGGGAACAGGGGAGTTTCAGCCCCAGCATTTT.

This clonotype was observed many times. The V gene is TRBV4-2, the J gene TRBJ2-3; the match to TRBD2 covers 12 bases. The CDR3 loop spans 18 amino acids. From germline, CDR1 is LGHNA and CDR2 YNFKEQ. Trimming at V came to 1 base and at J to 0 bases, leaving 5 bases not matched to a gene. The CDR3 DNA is TGTGCCAGCAGCCAAGCGACTAGCGGGGGCGCTAGCACAGATACGCAGTATTTT. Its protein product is CASSQATSGGASTDTQYF.